These T cell receptor beta chains were read from a single sample in a study of cytomegalovirus exposure and HLA in healthy donors. Libraries were prepared by immunoSEQ multiplex PCR; TCRdb keeps only in-frame clonotypes and omits some of them. The sample shows about 100,000 clones, 73% of them seen only once. Sequencing used PBMCs. These receptors were obtained from a man aged 40-55 years in good health and CMV-seronegative. The CDR3 runs from the conserved cysteine through the conserved F or W. D genes are given only for firm matches. Clone size is shown for a subset of rows, as once, few, many or a class of expanded clone.

v_call	clone_size	d_call	j_call	cdr3_nt	cdr3_aa
TRBV7-9	NA	NA	TRBJ1-1	TGTGCCAGCAGCTGGACGGGGGGAACTGAAGCTTTCTTT	CASSWTGGTEAFF
TRBV4-1	few	TRBD2	TRBJ2-2	TGCGCCAGCAGCCAGAGGGGCCTCCAACGTAGCGGGGGAGACAACACCGGGGAGCTGTTTTTT	CASSQRGLQRSGGDNTGELFF
TRBV29-1	once	TRBD2	TRBJ2-5	TGCAGCGGCCTAGCGGGGGGGCTGGAGACCCAGTACTTC	CSGLAGGLETQYF
TRBV7-6	NA	NA	TRBJ2-1	TGTGCCAGCAGCTCCCACGCGCCAGGGGATCCCTACAATGAGCAGTTCTTC	CASSSHAPGDPYNEQFF
TRBV10-3	NA	TRBD1	TRBJ2-1	TGTGCCATCAGTGGTCAGGGGGCTTTCTCCTACAATGAGCAGTTCTTC	CAISGQGAFSYNEQFF
TRBV5-1	many	TRBD1	TRBJ1-3	TGCGCCAGCAGCTTGGAAGGGGGCGCTGGAAACACCATATATTTT	CASSLEGGAGNTIYF
TRBV7-9	NA	TRBD2	TRBJ2-3	TGTGCCAGCAGCGCCAGGGGTAGCGGGGGGCGTACGCAGTATTTT	CASSARGSGGRTQYF
TRBV7-2	few	NA	TRBJ2-5	TGTGCCAGCAGCTTAGCGACAGGACGGGAGACCCAGTACTTC	CASSLATGRETQYF
TRBV7-2	NA	TRBD1	TRBJ2-1	TGTGCCAGCAGCTTCGGACAGGGGAACTACAATGAGCAGTTCTTC	CASSFGQGNYNEQFF
TRBV29-1	NA	NA	TRBJ2-1	TGCAGCGTTGAAGGCCAGGCCTACAATGAGCAGTTCTTC	CSVEGQAYNEQFF
TRBV6-5	NA	NA	TRBJ1-4	TGTGCCAGCAGTCCCCAGCGATCGAGGAATGAAAAACTGTTTTTT	CASSPQRSRNEKLFF
TRBV7-2	NA	NA	TRBJ1-1	TGTGCCAGCAGCTCTGGACAAATTCCTGAAGCTTTCTTT	CASSSGQIPEAFF
TRBV19	NA	NA	TRBJ2-7	TGTGCCAGTAGTATAATCTTCGTTAAGGGGGTCGAGCAGTACTTC	CASSIIFVKGVEQYF
TRBV28	NA	TRBD2	TRBJ2-7	TGTGCCAGCACCCCGGCGGGGGGGACCTACGAGCAGTACTTC	CASTPAGGTYEQYF
TRBV29-1	NA	NA	TRBJ2-2	TGCAGCGTTGATGGGAGAACAACCGGGGAGCTGTTTTTT	CSVDGRTTGELFF
TRBV7-9	NA	TRBD1	TRBJ2-2	TGTGCCAGCAGCTTAACAGGGGCCGTCACCGGGGAGCTGTTTTTT	CASSLTGAVTGELFF
TRBV2	NA	TRBD2	TRBJ2-2	TGTGCCTCAGCTCTAGCGGGGTTCTCCGGCACCGGGGAGCTGTTTTTT	CASALAGFSGTGELFF
TRBV2	NA	NA	TRBJ1-2	TGTGCCAGCCCGTCGGCGGGGCCCGCAGGTCCGGCTAACTATGGCTACACCTTC	CASPSAGPAGPANYGYTF
TRBV15	NA	NA	TRBJ1-4	TGTGCCACCAGCAGAGATGGAGGGAATTATGAAAAACTGTTTTTT	CATSRDGGNYEKLFF
TRBV5-1	NA	TRBD1	TRBJ1-3	TGCGCCAGCAGCAGGACCATACAGGGGGCCGCTGGAAACACCATATATTTT	CASSRTIQGAAGNTIYF
TRBV29-1	few	NA	TRBJ2-7	TGCAGCGTTGCCCCCGCGGATCCCTACGAGCAGTACTTC	CSVAPADPYEQYF
TRBV18	NA	NA	TRBJ1-6	TGTGCCAGCTCACCCCCGGGTCAGGGGTTTAATTCACCCCTCCACTTT	CASSPPGQGFNSPLHF
TRBV4-3	once	NA	TRBJ2-7	TGCGCCAGCAGCCAATATAATTCCTACGAGCAGTACTTC	CASSQYNSYEQYF
TRBV5-1	NA	TRBD1	TRBJ2-7	TGCGCCAGCAGCAAGGACAGGGCCGACGAGCAGTACTTC	CASSKDRADEQYF
TRBV6-1	few	NA	TRBJ2-2	TGTGCCAGCACCGGCGGTTTGTCCGAGCTGTTTTTT	CASTGGLSELFF
TRBV9	NA	TRBD2	TRBJ2-1	TGTGCCAGCAGCGTAGCGGGGGGGCTCCACAATGAGCAGTTCTTC	CASSVAGGLHNEQFF
TRBV7-3	NA	NA	TRBJ2-1	TGTGCCAGCAGTTCTCCCTCAAACGGGGACAATGAGCAGTTCTTC	CASSSPSNGDNEQFF
TRBV7-2	NA	TRBD1	TRBJ1-2	TGTGCCAGCAGCCTCGGGACAGGGGAAGGCTACACCTTC	CASSLGTGEGYTF
TRBV7-9	once	TRBD1	TRBJ2-7	TGTGCCAGCGGCCCACTGGACAGGGAATCCTACGAGCAGTACTTC	CASGPLDRESYEQYF
TRBV29-1	few	TRBD1	TRBJ1-5	TGCAGCGTCGAGGGACAGGGAGATCAGCCCCAGCATTTT	CSVEGQGDQPQHF
TRBV7-2	NA	TRBD1	TRBJ1-5	TGTGCCAGCAGCTTTGACCGGGACAGGGGGCTGACCCAGCATTTT	CASSFDRDRGLTQHF
TRBV5-4	NA	NA	TRBJ2-1	TGTGCCAGCAGCCTGGGGAGAATTAGCTCCTACAATGAGCAGTTCTTC	CASSLGRISSYNEQFF
TRBV4-2	NA	TRBD1	TRBJ1-2	TGTGCCAGCAGCCAAGTCCAATCAGAGGGACAGATTTATGGCTACACCTTC	CASSQVQSEGQIYGYTF
TRBV7-2	NA	NA	TRBJ2-3	TGTGCCAGCAGCTCCGCCTTGGGCCGGGAGACTAGCACAGATACGCAGTATTTT	CASSSALGRETSTDTQYF
TRBV4-2	few	TRBD2	TRBJ2-1	TGTGCCAGCAGCCCCCTAGCGGGGGGCGAAGACAATGAGCAGTTCTTC	CASSPLAGGEDNEQFF
TRBV2	NA	TRBD1	TRBJ2-7	TGTGCCAGCAGTGGACAGGGCTACGAGCAGTACTTC	CASSGQGYEQYF